This entry is about one T cell receptor beta chain. Its specificity is not known. The entry originates in a study of cytomegalovirus exposure and HLA in healthy donors. As for the study in general: About 80 million unique TCRs, all from HLA-typed donors, were included in an early release of the data. Study observations and caveats: Excluded were some V segments that proved indistinguishable, including TRBV6-2 and TRBV6-3.

Primers for the PCR totalled 60 Vbeta and 13 Jbeta. Clones were sequenced by immunoSEQ multiplex PCR, and TCRdb holds only the in-frame ones, with some missing. This sample has over 150,000 clones, with approximately 80% found just once. The CDR3 is made up of 14 amino acids. Germline assignment: CDR1 SGHNT and CDR2 YYREEE (reference sequence). Between the trimmed V and J ends, which lost 4 bases and 1 base, there was a span of 11 bases. The chain recombines TRBV5-4 with TRBJ2-5; a weak D match, TRBD2 (5 bases). This sequence was found in a man aged 25 to 45 in good health and CMV-seropositive. Sequencing was carried out using PBMCs. CDR3: CASSLGVAQETQYF. The CDR3 DNA reads TGTGCCAGCAGCCTCGGGGTGGCCCAAGAGACCCAGTACTTC.